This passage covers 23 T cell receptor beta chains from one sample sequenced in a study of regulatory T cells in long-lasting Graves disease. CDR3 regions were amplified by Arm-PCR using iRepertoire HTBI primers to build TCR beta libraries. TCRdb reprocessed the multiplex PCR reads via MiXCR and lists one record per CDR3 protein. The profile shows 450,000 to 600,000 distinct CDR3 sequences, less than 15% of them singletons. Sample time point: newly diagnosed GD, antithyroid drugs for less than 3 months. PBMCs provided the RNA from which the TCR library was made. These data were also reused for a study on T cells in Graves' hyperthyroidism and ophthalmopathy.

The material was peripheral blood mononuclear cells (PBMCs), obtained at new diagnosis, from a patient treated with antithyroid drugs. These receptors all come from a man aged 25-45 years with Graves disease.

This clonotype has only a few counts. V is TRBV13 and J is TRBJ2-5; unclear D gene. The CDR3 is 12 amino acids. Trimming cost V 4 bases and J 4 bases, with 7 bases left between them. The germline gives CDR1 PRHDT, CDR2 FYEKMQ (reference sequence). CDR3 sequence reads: CASSYRGETQYF. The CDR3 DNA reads TGTGCCAGCAGCTATCGCGGAGAGACCCAGTACTTC.

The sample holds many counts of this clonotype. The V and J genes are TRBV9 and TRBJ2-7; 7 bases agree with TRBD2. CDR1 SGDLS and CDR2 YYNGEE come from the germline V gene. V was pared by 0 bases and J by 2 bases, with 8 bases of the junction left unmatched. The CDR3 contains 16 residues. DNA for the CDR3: TGTGCCAGCAGCGTAGGACTGGGGGGGAGCCCCTACGAGCAGTACTTC. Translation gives CASSVGLGGSPYEQYF.

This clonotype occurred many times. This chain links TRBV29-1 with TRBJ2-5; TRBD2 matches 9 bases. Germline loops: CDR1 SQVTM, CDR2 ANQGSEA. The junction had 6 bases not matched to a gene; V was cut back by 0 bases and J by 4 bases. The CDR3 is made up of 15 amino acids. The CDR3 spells CSVEDGLAGIETQYF. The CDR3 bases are TGCAGCGTTGAAGATGGGCTAGCGGGAATAGAGACCCAGTACTTC.

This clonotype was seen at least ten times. The DNA of the CDR3 is TGCAGCGTTGAAAGGGGACAGGGTTACAATGAGCAGTTCTTC. Translating gives CSVERGQGYNEQFF. The chain couples TRBV29-1 to TRBJ2-1; 9 nucleotides line up with TRBD1. The germline CDR1 and CDR2 sequences are SQVTM and ANQGSEA. Trimming removed 2 bases from V and 4 bases from J; junction bases left unmatched: 3. CDR3 length equals 14 residues.

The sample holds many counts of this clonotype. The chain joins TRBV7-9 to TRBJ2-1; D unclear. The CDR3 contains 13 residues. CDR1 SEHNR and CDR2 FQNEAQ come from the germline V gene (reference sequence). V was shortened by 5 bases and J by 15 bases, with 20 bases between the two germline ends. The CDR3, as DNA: TGTGCCAGCAGCATCACCCTATTGCAGAACGGGTTCTTC. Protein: CASSITLLQNGFF.

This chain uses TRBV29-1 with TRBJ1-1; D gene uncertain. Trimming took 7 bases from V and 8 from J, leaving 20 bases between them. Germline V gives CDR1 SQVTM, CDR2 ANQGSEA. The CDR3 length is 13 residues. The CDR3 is CSGSAPSRVEAFF. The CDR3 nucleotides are TGCAGCGGCTCGGCCCCCTCGCGGGTCGAAGCTTTCTTT.

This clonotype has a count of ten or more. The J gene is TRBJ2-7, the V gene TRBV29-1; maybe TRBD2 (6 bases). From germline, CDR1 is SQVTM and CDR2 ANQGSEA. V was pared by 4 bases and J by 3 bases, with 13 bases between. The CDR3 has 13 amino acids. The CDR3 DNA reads TGCAGCGTTGGCGGGACCACCCTCTACGAGCAGTACTTC. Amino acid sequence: CSVGGTTLYEQYF.

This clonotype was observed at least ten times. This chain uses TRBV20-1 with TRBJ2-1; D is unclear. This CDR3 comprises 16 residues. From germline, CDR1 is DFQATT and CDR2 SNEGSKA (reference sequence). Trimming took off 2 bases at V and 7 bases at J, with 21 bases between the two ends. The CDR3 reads CSARTPTASLINEQFF. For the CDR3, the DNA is TGCAGTGCTAGAACCCCAACAGCCAGCTTAATAAATGAGCAGTTCTTC.

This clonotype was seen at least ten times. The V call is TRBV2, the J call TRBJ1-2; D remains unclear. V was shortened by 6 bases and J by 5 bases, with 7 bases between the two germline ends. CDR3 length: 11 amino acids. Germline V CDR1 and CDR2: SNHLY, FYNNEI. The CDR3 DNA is TGTGCCAGCAGGGCGGGGTATGGCTACACCTTC. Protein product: CASRAGYGYTF.

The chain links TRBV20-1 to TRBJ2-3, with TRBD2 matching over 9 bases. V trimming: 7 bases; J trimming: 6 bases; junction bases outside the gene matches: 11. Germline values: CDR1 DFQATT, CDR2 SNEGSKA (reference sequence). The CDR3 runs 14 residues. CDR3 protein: CSVPISGSPDTQYF. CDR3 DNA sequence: TGCAGTGTTCCAATTAGCGGGAGCCCCGATACGCAGTATTTT.

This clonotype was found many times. The DNA of the CDR3 is TGTGCCAGCAGTTTAATGGGATATCTCATAGATACGCAGTATTTT. This gives the protein CASSLMGYLIDTQYF. V usage is TRBV12-3 or TRBV12-4 and J usage is TRBJ2-3; D remains unclear. There are 15 residues in the CDR3. Trimming left V 2 bases short and J 5 bases short, with 14 bases between.

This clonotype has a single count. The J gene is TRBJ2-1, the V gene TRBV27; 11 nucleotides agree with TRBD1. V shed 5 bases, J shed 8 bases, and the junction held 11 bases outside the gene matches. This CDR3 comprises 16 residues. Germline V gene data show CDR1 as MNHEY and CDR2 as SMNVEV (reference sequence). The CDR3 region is CASSPVPGQGVDEQFF. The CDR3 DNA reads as TGTGCCAGCAGTCCTGTCCCGGGACAGGGGGTAGATGAGCAGTTCTTC.

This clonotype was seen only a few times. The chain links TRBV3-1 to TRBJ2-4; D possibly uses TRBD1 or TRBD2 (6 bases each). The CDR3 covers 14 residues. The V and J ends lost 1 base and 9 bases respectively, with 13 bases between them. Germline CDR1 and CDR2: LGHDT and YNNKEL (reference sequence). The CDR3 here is CASSQAGGRSIQYF. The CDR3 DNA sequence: TGTGCCAGCAGCCAAGCTGGGGGGCGCAGCATTCAGTACTTC.

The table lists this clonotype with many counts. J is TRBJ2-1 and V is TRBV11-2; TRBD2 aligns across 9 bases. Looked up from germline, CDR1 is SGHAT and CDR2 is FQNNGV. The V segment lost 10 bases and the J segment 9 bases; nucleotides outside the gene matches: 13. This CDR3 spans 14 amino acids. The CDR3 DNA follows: TGTGCCACTCACACAATAGCGGGAGATTTTGAGCAGTTCTTC. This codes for CATHTIAGDFEQFF.

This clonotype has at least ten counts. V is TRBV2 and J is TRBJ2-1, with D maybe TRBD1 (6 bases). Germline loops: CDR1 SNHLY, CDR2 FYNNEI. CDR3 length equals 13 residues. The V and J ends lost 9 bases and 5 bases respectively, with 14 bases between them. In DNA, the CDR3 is TGTGCCAGTACAGGGACCTACCACAATGAGCAGTTCTTC. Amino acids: CASTGTYHNEQFF.

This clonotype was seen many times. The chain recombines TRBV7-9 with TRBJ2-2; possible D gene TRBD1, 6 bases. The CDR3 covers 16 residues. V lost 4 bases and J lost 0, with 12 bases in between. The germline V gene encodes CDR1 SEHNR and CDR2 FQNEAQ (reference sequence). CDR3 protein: CASSSRQDSNTGELFF. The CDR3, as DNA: TGTGCCAGCAGCTCGCGACAGGACTCGAACACCGGGGAGCTGTTTTTT.

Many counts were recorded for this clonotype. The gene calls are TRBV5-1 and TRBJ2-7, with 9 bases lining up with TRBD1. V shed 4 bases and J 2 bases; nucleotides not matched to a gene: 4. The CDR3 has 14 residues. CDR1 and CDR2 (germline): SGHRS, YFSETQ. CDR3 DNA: TGCGCCAGCAGCATCGGGACAGGGACCTACGAGCAGTACTTC. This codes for CASSIGTGTYEQYF.

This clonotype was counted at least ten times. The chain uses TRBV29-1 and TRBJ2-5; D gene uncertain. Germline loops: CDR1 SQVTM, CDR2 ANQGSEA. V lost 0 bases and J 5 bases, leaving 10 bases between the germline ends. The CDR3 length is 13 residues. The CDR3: CSVEDLLRETQYF. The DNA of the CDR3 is TGCAGCGTTGAAGATTTGTTGCGGGAGACCCAGTACTTC. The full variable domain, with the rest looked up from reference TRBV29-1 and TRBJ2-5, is SAVISQKPSRDICQRGTSLTIQCQVDSQVTMMFWYRQQPGQSLTLIATANQGSEATYESGFVIDKFPISRPNLTFSTLTVSNMSPEDSSIYLCSVEDLLRETQYFGPGTRLLVL.

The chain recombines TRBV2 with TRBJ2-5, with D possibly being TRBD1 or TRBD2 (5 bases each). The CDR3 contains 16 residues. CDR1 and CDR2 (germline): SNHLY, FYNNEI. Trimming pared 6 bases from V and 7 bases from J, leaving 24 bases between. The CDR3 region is CASSPVAGRARGTQYF. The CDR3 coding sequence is TGTGCCAGCAGCCCCGTCGCAGGGAGAGCGCGAGGGACCCAGTACTTC.

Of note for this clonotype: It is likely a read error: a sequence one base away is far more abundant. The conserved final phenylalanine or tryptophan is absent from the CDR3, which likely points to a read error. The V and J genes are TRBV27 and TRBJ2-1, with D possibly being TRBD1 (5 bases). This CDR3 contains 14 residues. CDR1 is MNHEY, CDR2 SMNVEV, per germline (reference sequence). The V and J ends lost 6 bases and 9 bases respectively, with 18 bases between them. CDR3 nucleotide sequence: TGTGCCAGCAGGATTCAGGGCCGTCCCAGTGAGCAGTTCATC. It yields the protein CASRIQGRPSEQFI.

The CDR3 loop is CASSQGTSRDTGRETQYF. CDR3 sequence (DNA): TGTGCCAGCAGCCAAGGGACTAGCAGGGATACCGGGAGAGAGACCCAGTACTTC. This rearrangement joins TRBV3-1 to TRBJ2-5; 8 bases map to TRBD2. The germline V gene has CDR1 LGHDT and CDR2 YNNKEL (reference sequence). This CDR3 region has 18 residues. J gave up 4 bases and V 1 base, and 14 bases lay outside the gene matches.

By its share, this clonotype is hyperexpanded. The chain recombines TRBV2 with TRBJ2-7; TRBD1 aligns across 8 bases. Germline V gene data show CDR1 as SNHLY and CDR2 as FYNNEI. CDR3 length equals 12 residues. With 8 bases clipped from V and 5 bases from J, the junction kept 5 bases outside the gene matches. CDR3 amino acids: CASSGGRDEQYF. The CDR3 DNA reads TGTGCCAGCTCAGGGGGCCGGGACGAGCAGTACTTC.

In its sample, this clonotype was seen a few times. The CDR3 sequence is CASSHAGGSSYEQYF. As DNA, the CDR3 is TGCGCCAGCAGTCATGCGGGAGGGAGCTCCTACGAGCAGTACTTC. The V gene is TRBV10-2, the J gene TRBJ2-7, with 9 bases identical to TRBD2. J gave up 0 bases and V 5 bases, and 5 bases lay outside the gene matches. CDR1 and CDR2 from the germline V gene are WSHSY and SAAADI. CDR3 length: 15 amino acids.